Listed below are T cell receptor beta chains from one sample, sequenced in a study of CD8+ T cells in alopecia areata. The data were produced by immunoSEQ multiplex PCR, yet TCRdb's version contains in-frame clones alone and is incomplete. The sample holds 100,000 to 150,000 clones, under 40% seen once. The sequencing input was CD4+ T cells sorted from blood. Receptor source: a human donor with alopecia areata. Each CDR3 is given without its conserved first and last residue. D genes are given only for firm matches.

J: TRBJ1-2
D: NA
V: TRBV7-9
CDR3: ASSLRGGQNYGYT

J: TRBJ2-7
D: NA
V: TRBV7-9
CDR3: ASSSGPTYEQY

J: TRBJ2-5
D: TRBD1
V: TRBV7-9
CDR3: ASSSKDRVVAETQY

J: TRBJ2-1
D: NA
V: TRBV29-1
CDR3: SAGSATYNEQF

J: TRBJ2-5
D: NA
V: TRBV29-1
CDR3: SSSGTEETQY

J: TRBJ2-7
D: TRBD1
V: TRBV7-9
CDR3: ASSSFYRGKNEQY

J: TRBJ2-6
D: NA
V: TRBV7-2
CDR3: ASSLAPSGANVLT

J: TRBJ2-1
D: TRBD2
V: TRBV13
CDR3: ASSLTPGLAGNNEQF

J: TRBJ2-7
D: TRBD2
V: TRBV5-1
CDR3: ASSWGLLKSEQY

J: TRBJ1-5
D: NA
V: TRBV6-1
CDR3: ASSDRGGLPQH

J: TRBJ1-1
D: NA
V: TRBV5-1
CDR3: ASRNPGRRNEAF

J: TRBJ2-5
D: NA
V: TRBV7-6
CDR3: ASSQQETQY

J: TRBJ2-2
D: NA
V: TRBV6-5
CDR3: ASLGTSRTGELF

J: TRBJ2-3
D: NA
V: TRBV7-2
CDR3: ASSSRGAADTQY

J: TRBJ1-2
D: NA
V: TRBV29-1
CDR3: SVRTTINYGYT

J: TRBJ2-3
D: NA
V: TRBV9
CDR3: ASSVTTDTQY

J: TRBJ2-2
D: NA
V: TRBV7-2
CDR3: ASGPYLFRELF

J: TRBJ2-3
D: TRBD1
V: TRBV7-3
CDR3: ASSPRDRGSDTQY

J: TRBJ1-1
D: NA
V: TRBV30
CDR3: AWSVEGRSEAF

J: TRBJ2-7
D: TRBD1
V: TRBV29-1
CDR3: SVATGSSYEQY

J: TRBJ2-7
D: NA
V: TRBV7-3
CDR3: ASSPRMGGYEQY

J: TRBJ2-7
D: NA
V: TRBV5-1
CDR3: ASSTSTGGAEQY

J: TRBJ1-2
D: NA
V: TRBV7-2
CDR3: ASSLGQVDGYT

J: TRBJ2-7
D: TRBD1
V: TRBV7-6
CDR3: ASSSPGQGSYEQY

J: TRBJ2-1
D: NA
V: TRBV29-1
CDR3: SARTGYYNEQF

J: TRBJ2-1
D: NA
V: TRBV9
CDR3: ASSALTSNNEQF

J: TRBJ2-1
D: NA
V: TRBV29-1
CDR3: SAEEGYEQF

J: TRBJ1-2
D: NA
V: TRBV10-3
CDR3: AISQGRGYT

J: TRBJ2-1
D: TRBD1
V: TRBV13
CDR3: ASSSGQGSYNEQF

J: TRBJ1-2
D: NA
V: TRBV30
CDR3: AWRAVLPNYGYT

J: TRBJ2-1
D: NA
V: TRBV5-1
CDR3: ASSPTGWEDNEQF

J: TRBJ2-7
D: NA
V: TRBV7-8
CDR3: ASRPRGLDSYEQY

J: TRBJ2-4
D: NA
V: TRBV19
CDR3: ASGGGNIQY

J: TRBJ2-3
D: NA
V: TRBV5-4
CDR3: ASSRTLTDTDTQY

J: TRBJ2-1
D: TRBD1
V: TRBV29-1
CDR3: SVEWDRGFTEWHYNEQF

J: TRBJ2-3
D: NA
V: TRBV7-2
CDR3: ASSLAGAGTDTQY

J: TRBJ1-5
D: TRBD1
V: TRBV19
CDR3: ATEDRAGQPQH

J: TRBJ1-3
D: NA
V: TRBV29-1
CDR3: SVVGREHGNTIY

J: TRBJ1-1
D: NA
V: TRBV7-8
CDR3: ASSLGQTNTEAF

J: TRBJ1-2
D: TRBD1
V: TRBV29-1
CDR3: SVDVRGDGYT

J: TRBJ2-7
D: NA
V: TRBV2
CDR3: ASTITGSYEQY

J: TRBJ2-5
D: NA
V: TRBV7-2
CDR3: ASSVQETQY

J: TRBJ1-6
D: TRBD1
V: TRBV6-6
CDR3: ASSDRALSGSPLH

J: TRBJ1-5
D: NA
V: TRBV30
CDR3: AWTESVLQPQH

J: TRBJ2-1
D: TRBD2
V: TRBV29-1
CDR3: SVGRLAGSNEQF

J: TRBJ1-1
D: TRBD1
V: TRBV29-1
CDR3: SVTGTGGFTEAF

J: TRBJ2-1
D: NA
V: TRBV28
CDR3: ASSFAGSVNEQF

J: TRBJ2-1
D: NA
V: TRBV14
CDR3: ASRSGNEQF

J: TRBJ2-3
D: NA
V: TRBV5-1
CDR3: ASSLGQLTDTQY

J: TRBJ2-7
D: NA
V: TRBV7-2
CDR3: ASSSPGLGAYEQY

J: TRBJ2-5
D: NA
V: TRBV9
CDR3: ASSAIQGFGTQY

J: TRBJ2-7
D: NA
V: TRBV11-2
CDR3: ASSLGGYRLAYEQY

J: TRBJ2-3
D: TRBD1
V: TRBV27
CDR3: ASSLDRDTDTQY

J: TRBJ1-1
D: NA
V: TRBV20-1
CDR3: SARQWTEAF

J: TRBJ2-1
D: TRBD2
V: TRBV5-1
CDR3: ASSFTSGAYNEQF

J: TRBJ1-2
D: NA
V: TRBV9
CDR3: ASSGQLYGYT

J: TRBJ2-6
D: NA
V: TRBV5-4
CDR3: ASSLDISGANVLT

J: TRBJ2-3
D: NA
V: TRBV7-8
CDR3: ASSSDDTQY

J: TRBJ2-7
D: TRBD1
V: TRBV29-1
CDR3: SVAEGTGHYEQY